Presented here are 17 T cell receptor beta chains from one specimen sequenced in a study of OX40 agonist ivuxolimab in advanced cancers. Profiling relied on immunoSEQ multiplex PCR, and the TCRdb table lists in-frame clones only, not all of them. The table records 48,000 or so clones, around nine tenths of them present only once. The starting material was CD4+ or CD8+ T cells sorted from blood, obtained in a trial of the OX40 agonist ivuxolimab. These receptors all stem from an adult with an advanced solid tumor such as melanoma, head and neck, liver or kidney cancer.

This sequence joins TRBV29-1 and TRBJ2-1; possibly TRBD2 for D (6 bases). Germline V gives CDR1 SQVTM, CDR2 ANQGSEA. This CDR3 is built from 13 residues. V lost 4 bases, J lost 9 bases, and 16 bases lay in between. The CDR3: CSVGTRLVPEQFF. CDR3 DNA: TGCAGCGTTGGCACAAGACTAGTACCTGAGCAGTTCTTC.

The chain joins TRBV16 to TRBJ1-1; D not certain. Germline CDR1 is KGHSY and CDR2 is FQNENV. The CDR3 contains 15 residues. Trimming removed 4 bases from V and 4 bases from J, with 16 bases in between. Written as DNA, the CDR3 is TGTGCCAGCAGCCTCCAGGCGGGAATGGGCACTGAAGCTTTCTTT. This translates into CASSLQAGMGTEAFF.

This chain joins TRBV7-2 and TRBJ1-1; no reliable D call. The V and J ends lost 2 bases and 0 bases respectively, with 1 base between them. Germline V CDR1 and CDR2: SGHTA, FQGNSA. This CDR3 comprises 12 residues. The CDR3 DNA sequence: TGTGCCAGCAGCTTAATGAACACTGAAGCTTTCTTT. Residues: CASSLMNTEAFF.

The chain is built from TRBV12-5 and TRBJ2-3, with TRBD1 identical over 9 bases. In germline, CDR1 is LGHNT, CDR2 FRNRAP. The CDR3 is 16 residues long. The junction had 8 bases not matched to a gene; V was cut back by 5 bases and J by 2 bases. CDR3 sequence reads: CASGPGTGTITDTQYF. CDR3 sequence (DNA): TGTGCTAGTGGTCCTGGGACAGGGACTATCACAGATACGCAGTATTTT. Full variable domain (outside the CDR3, taken from reference TRBV12-5 and TRBJ2-3): DARVTQTPRHKVTEMGQEVTMRCQPILGHNTVFWYRQTMMQGLELLAYFRNRAPLDDSGMPKDRFSAEMPDATLATLKIQPSEPRDSAVYFCASGPGTGTITDTQYFGPGTRLTVL.

The CDR3 coding sequence is TGTGCCAGCAAGCCCCAGGGAATGACTAATGAAAAACTGTTTTTT. It translates to CASKPQGMTNEKLFF. This rearrangement joins TRBV2 to TRBJ1-4; weak D call: TRBD1 (5 bases). Trimming removed 7 bases from V and 2 bases from J, with 14 bases in between. CDR1 and CDR2 (germline): SNHLY, FYNNEI. The CDR3 is 15 residues long.

J is TRBJ2-1 and V is TRBV2, with 8 bases aligning to TRBD1. Germline trimming cut 7 bases from V and 5 bases from J; bases unmatched to any gene: 7. The germline V gene encodes CDR1 SNHLY and CDR2 FYNNEI. The CDR3 loop spans 14 amino acids. The CDR3 sequence: CASKQGAHDNEQFF. The CDR3 nucleotides are TGTGCCAGCAAGCAGGGGGCGCACGACAATGAGCAGTTCTTC.

This clone was detected only once. J is TRBJ2-1 and V is TRBV27; TRBD2 matches at 9 bases. CDR1 and CDR2 from the germline V gene are MNHEY and SMNVEV (reference sequence). The CDR3 is 13 residues long. J was trimmed by 9 bases and V by 5 bases; bases with no gene match: 5. In DNA form, the CDR3 reads TGTGCCAGCAGTAAGGGTAGCGGGGGTGAGCAGTTCTTC. This codes for CASSKGSGGEQFF.

This chain uses TRBV5-1 with TRBJ1-4; 8 bases agree with TRBD1. Germline CDR1 is SGHRS and CDR2 is YFSETQ. This CDR3 has 16 amino acids. J lost 8 bases, V lost 4 bases, and 13 bases had no gene match. Here the CDR3 reads CASSPSGQGGVEKLFF. The CDR3 nucleotides are TGCGCCAGCAGCCCCAGCGGACAGGGAGGTGTAGAAAAACTGTTTTTT.

A word on this clone: One junction end does not reproduce the germline sequence, and a read error may be involved. The chain employs TRBV6-1 and TRBJ2-3; TRBD1 might be the D (5 bases). The CDR3 spans 16 residues. The germline CDR1 and CDR2 sequences are MNHNS and SASEGT. The CDR3, as DNA: TGTGCCAGCAGTGAAAGGGGCAGCACACCCACATATACGCAGTATTTT. Translating it yields CASSERGSTPTYTQYF.

The chain recombines TRBV6-5 with TRBJ1-1; possibly TRBD1 for D (5 bases). CDR3 length: 14 amino acids. Germline assignment: CDR1 MNHEY and CDR2 SVGAGI. Between the trimmed V and J ends, which lost 7 bases and 0 bases, there was a span of 12 bases. CDR3 protein: CASTPPGLNTEAFF. The CDR3 DNA reads as TGTGCCAGCACCCCTCCGGGACTGAACACTGAAGCTTTCTTT.

This chain uses TRBV9 with TRBJ2-7; 11 nucleotides match TRBD1. J was trimmed by 5 bases and V by 4 bases; bases with no gene match: 8. The length of the CDR3 is 15 residues. The germline V gene encodes CDR1 SGDLS and CDR2 YYNGEE. CDR3 sequence: CASSPGDRGKDEQYF. CDR3 DNA: TGTGCCAGCAGCCCGGGGGACAGGGGGAAAGACGAGCAGTACTTC. The complete variable domain, with remaining parts taken from reference TRBV9 and TRBJ2-7, reads DSGVTQTPKHLITATGQRVTLRCSPRSGDLSVYWYQQSLDQGLQFLIQYYNGEERAKGNILERFSAQQFPDLHSELNLSSLELGDSALYFCASSPGDRGKDEQYFGPGTRLTVT.

This clone was observed once. The rearrangement joins TRBV2 to TRBJ1-1; D gene unclear. CDR3 length: 14 residues. In germline, CDR1 is SNHLY, CDR2 FYNNEI. Trimming removed 6 bases at V and 0 bases at J, with 11 bases between. Here the CDR3 reads CASSLALMNTEAFF. Here the CDR3 DNA reads TGTGCCAGCAGCCTGGCCTTGATGAACACTGAAGCTTTCTTT. The whole variable domain, remainder taken from reference TRBV2 and TRBJ1-1, is EPEVTQTPSHQVTQMGQEVILRCVPISNHLYFYWYRQILGQKVEFLVSFYNNEISEKSEIFDDQFSVERPDGSNFTLKIRSTKLEDSAMYFCASSLALMNTEAFFGQGTRLTVV.

This chain joins TRBV11-2 and TRBJ1-1; possible D gene TRBD1, 6 bases. The CDR3 loop spans 14 amino acids. The germline V gene encodes CDR1 SGHAT and CDR2 FQNNGV. The V and J ends lost 7 bases and 1 base respectively, with 13 bases between them. Here the CDR3 DNA reads TGTGCCAGCAACCCGGGACACCAGAACACTGAAGCTTTCTTT. Protein sequence: CASNPGHQNTEAFF.

This chain joins TRBV21-1 and TRBJ2-2. TRBV21-1 is classified as a pseudogene. The CDR3 is made up of 18 amino acids. CDR3 residues: CASSLRKATGTVTGELFF. The CDR3 nucleotides are TGTGCCAGCAGCCTAAGAAAGGCCACCGGGACCGTCACCGGGGAGCTGTTTTTT.

This chain joins TRBV5-1 and TRBJ1-4; weak D call: TRBD1 (5 bases). Germline CDR1 and CDR2: SGHRS and YFSETQ. The germline V and J ends were trimmed by 1 base and 5 bases, with 12 bases remaining between them. This CDR3 comprises 15 residues. The CDR3 DNA reads as TGCGCCAGCAGCTTGAGTTGGGGCAGAAATGAAAAACTGTTTTTT. Protein product: CASSLSWGRNEKLFF.

The chain combines TRBV7-9 with TRBJ2-3, with TRBD2 identical over 13 bases. V was clipped by 5 bases and J by 6 bases; unmatched bases: 8. This CDR3 is built from 16 residues. The V gene's germline CDR1 is SEHNR and CDR2 FQNEAQ (reference sequence). CDR3 region: CASSRTSGGALDTQYF. CDR3 nucleotides: TGTGCCAGCAGCCGAACTAGCGGGGGGGCCCTCGATACGCAGTATTTT.

The J gene is TRBJ1-2, the V gene TRBV14; D might be TRBD1 (5 bases). Trimming cost V 0 bases and J 8 bases, with 10 bases left between them. Germline lookup yields CDR1 SGHDN and CDR2 FVKESK. The CDR3 is 13 residues long. This chain's CDR3 is CASSQEGARGYTF. CDR3 nucleotide sequence: TGTGCCAGCAGCCAAGAAGGGGCGCGAGGCTACACCTTC.